The clone carrying this T cell receptor (beta chain) has only a few counts. Its specificity is unknown. cDNA libraries of TCR beta carried unique molecular identifiers. Roughly 500,000 cDNA molecules came from around 1 to 9.1 million T cells. One entry per CDR3 protein results from TCRdb running MiXCR on the PCR reads. The table includes fewer than 850,000 distinct CDR3 sequences, roughly 46% detected once. The data are from a study of post-analysis software for immune sequencing data. Study-wide background: Both relapsing-remitting and secondary progressive multiple sclerosis featured among the disease courses, as did progressive-relapsing multiple sclerosis. The study's findings and limits: Those with multiple sclerosis, the patient group, showed significantly lower normalized Chao1 diversity than controls. F measure grouped same-batch samples tightly together.

The sequenced sample consisted of blood. The sequence was collected from a girl aged 10 to 17 with multiple sclerosis.

CDR3 sequence (DNA): TGCAGTGCCAGGGACATGCAAGAGACCCAGTACTTC. It codes for CSARDMQETQYF. The V call is TRBV20-1, the J call TRBJ2-5; D is perhaps TRBD1 (6 bases). V shed 6 bases and J shed 2 bases, with 10 bases lying between them. Germline V gene sequence: CDR1 DFQATT, CDR2 SNEGSKA (reference sequence). This CDR3 has 12 amino acids.